Below are 32 T cell receptor beta chains sequenced from a single sample in a study of T cell clones after liver transplantation. Sequencing was performed with immunoSEQ multiplex PCR; in TCRdb, only in-frame clones are kept and a portion is missing. The sample lists some 60,000 clones, roughly two thirds occurring once. The sequenced sample was CD4+ T cells from blood, obtained before liver transplant. These receptor sequences come from a human donor who received a liver transplant.

This rearrangement joins TRBV19 to TRBJ1-1; weak D call: TRBD1 (5 bases). This CDR3 comprises 12 residues. V was trimmed by 10 bases and J by 4 bases, leaving 13 bases between them. The germline V gene has CDR1 LNHDA and CDR2 SQIVND (reference sequence). DNA for the CDR3: TGTGCCACGGGGGAGAGGGGCACTGAAGCTTTCTTT. This sequence encodes CATGERGTEAFF. The full variable domain, completed using reference TRBV19 and TRBJ1-1, is DGGITQSPKYLFRKEGQNVTLSCEQNLNHDAMYWYRQDPGQGLRLIYYSQIVNDFQKGDIAEGYSVSREKKESFPLTVTSAQKNPTAFYLCATGERGTEAFFGQGTRLTVV.

The V gene is TRBV4-2, the J gene TRBJ2-1; D unresolved. The CDR3 sequence is 11 residues long. Germline V gene sequence: CDR1 LGHNA, CDR2 YNFKEQ. V dropped 4 bases and J dropped 10 bases, with 8 bases sitting between them. In DNA, the CDR3 is TGTGCCAGCAGCCTTCAGAGGGAGCAGTTCTTC. Encoded protein: CASSLQREQFF.

The J gene is TRBJ2-2, the V gene TRBV4-1, with 7 nucleotides matching TRBD1. CDR1 and CDR2 (germline): MGHRA, YSYEKL. The CDR3 runs to 18 residues. J gave up 1 base and V 4 bases, and 12 bases lay outside the gene matches. The CDR3 nucleotides read TGCGCCAGCAGCCGGGACACAGGGGTGGCGGGGAACACCGGGGAGCTGTTTTTT. Encoded protein: CASSRDTGVAGNTGELFF.

V usage is TRBV28 and J usage is TRBJ1-2, with 7 bases aligning to TRBD1. Germline CDR1 and CDR2: MDHEN and SYDVKM. This CDR3 contains 18 residues. The junction had 22 bases not matched to a gene; V was cut back by 9 bases and J by 3 bases. The CDR3 region has the DNA TGTGCCAGTCGGACAGGAAACCTACGTAGGGGCGGAGACTATGGCTACACCTTC. Translated, it gives CASRTGNLRRGGDYGYTF.

The chain recombines TRBV29-1 with TRBJ2-1, with TRBD1 identical over 10 bases. The CDR3 runs 13 residues. Germline-derived CDR1 and CDR2 are SQVTM and ANQGSEA. V lost 4 bases to trimming and J lost 7 bases; unmatched junction nucleotides: 4. The chain's CDR3 is CSVARTGGNEQFF. The CDR3 DNA follows: TGCAGCGTTGCCCGGACAGGGGGTAATGAGCAGTTCTTC.

The chain has TRBV7-3 and TRBJ1-6; 8 positions agree with TRBD1. The CDR3 is made up of 14 amino acids. Trimming cost V 5 bases and J 9 bases; bases outside gene matches: 6. In germline, CDR1 is SGHTA, CDR2 FQGTGA. The CDR3, as DNA: TGTGCCAGCAGCGGACAGGGCCTGGGTTCACCCCTCCACTTT. Amino acid sequence: CASSGQGLGSPLHF.

The chain couples TRBV27 to TRBJ2-7; the match to TRBD1 covers 9 bases. Germline lookup yields CDR1 MNHEY and CDR2 SMNVEV (reference sequence). The ends lost 6 bases at V and 4 bases at J; junction bases unmatched: 10. The CDR3 consists of 15 residues. The CDR3 bases are TGTGCCAGCAGGAAAGGGACAGGGAGTTTTTACGAGCAGTACTTC. Amino acid sequence: CASRKGTGSFYEQYF.

The rearrangement uses TRBV7-6 and TRBJ2-1; 10 bases are shared with TRBD1. Losses at the gene ends were 4 bases for V and 8 bases for J; bases not matched to a gene: 8. Looked up from germline, CDR1 is SGHVS and CDR2 is FNYEAQ. The CDR3 consists of 15 residues. The CDR3 DNA is TGTGCCAGCAGCTCTCCAGGACAGGGGGAAGATGAGCAGTTCTTC. Translating gives CASSSPGQGEDEQFF. Looking up the rest from reference TRBV7-6 and TRBJ2-1 gives the full variable domain: GAGVSQSPRYKVTKRGQDVALRCDPISGHVSLYWYRQALGQGPEFLTYFNYEAQQDKSGLPNDRFSAERPEGSISTLTIQRTEQRDSAMYRCASSSPGQGEDEQFFGPGTRLTVL.

J is TRBJ1-2 and V is TRBV5-4; 8 bases fit TRBD1. From germline, CDR1 is SGHNT and CDR2 YYREEE (reference sequence). The V segment lost 2 bases and the J segment 8 bases; nucleotides outside the gene matches: 8. This CDR3 is built from 14 residues. CDR3 nucleotide sequence: TGTGCCAGCAGCTTTGACAGGGGATTTTGGGGCTACACCTTC. It codes for CASSFDRGFWGYTF.

The V and J genes are TRBV7-2 and TRBJ2-3; the D is unclear. Germline V CDR1 and CDR2: SGHTA, FQGNSA. Trimming left V 4 bases short and J 1 base short, with 9 bases between. The CDR3 spans 14 residues. CDR3 protein: CASSYFPGTDTQYF. CDR3 sequence (DNA): TGTGCCAGCAGCTACTTTCCGGGCACAGATACGCAGTATTTT.

A few counts support this clone. This chain uses TRBV4-2 with TRBJ2-7, with 7 bases identical to TRBD1. Losses at the gene ends were 1 base for V and 4 bases for J; bases not matched to a gene: 10. Germline-derived CDR1 and CDR2 are LGHNA and YNFKEQ. This CDR3 spans 16 amino acids. Written as DNA, the CDR3 is TGTGCCAGCAGCCAAGGCCCAGGGGGAACGGGGTACGAGCAGTACTTC. This sequence encodes CASSQGPGGTGYEQYF.

This clone was seen repeatedly, ten times or more. The CDR3 region has the DNA TGTGCCAGCGTGGGGGGTGACACCGGGGAGCTGTTTTTT. It specifies CASVGGDTGELFF. The chain has TRBV11-3 and TRBJ2-2, with a weak D call TRBD2 (6 bases). V lost 8 bases to trimming and J lost 3 bases, with 10 bases between them. Germline CDR1 is SGHNT and CDR2 is YENEEA. This CDR3 has 13 residues.

As for this clone: The same CDR3 also results from other DNA sequences found in this sample. CDR3: CASSLPGMYGYTF. The CDR3 coding sequence is TGTGCCAGCAGTTTACCGGGAATGTATGGCTACACCTTC. The rearrangement links TRBV7-3 to TRBJ1-2, with unresolved D. This CDR3 is 13 amino acids long. CDR1 is SGHTA, CDR2 FQGTGA, per germline. The germline V and J ends were trimmed by 6 bases and 5 bases, with 13 bases remaining between them.

The CDR3, as DNA: TGTGCCAGCAGCTTAGAACAGGGGCGCGGCTACACCTTC. Translated: CASSLEQGRGYTF. The chain combines TRBV13 with TRBJ1-2; 7 nucleotides agree with TRBD1. From germline, CDR1 is PRHDT and CDR2 FYEKMQ (reference sequence). The trim removed 1 base at V and 8 bases at J, leaving 4 bases unmatched. The CDR3 runs 13 residues.

The V gene is TRBV7-7, the J gene TRBJ2-2, with D perhaps matching TRBD1 (5 bases). The germline V gene encodes CDR1 SSHAT and CDR2 FNYEAQ (reference sequence). The CDR3 is 13 residues long. The V gene lost 4 bases and the J gene lost 2 bases, with 5 bases spanning the gap. The CDR3 loop is CASSWGNTGELFF. For the CDR3, the DNA is TGTGCCAGCAGCTGGGGCAACACCGGGGAGCTGTTTTTT. Filled out from reference TRBV7-7 and TRBJ2-2, the complete variable domain reads GAGVSQSPRYKVTKRGQDVTLRCDPISSHATLYWYQQALGQGPEFLTYFNYEAQPDKSGLPSDRFSAERPEGSISTLTIQRTEQRDSAMYRCASSWGNTGELFFGEGSRLTVL.

V gene TRBV9 combines with J gene TRBJ1-2, with D perhaps TRBD1 (6 bases). Trimming took off 0 bases at V and 6 bases at J, with 15 bases between the two ends. Germline-derived CDR1 and CDR2 are SGDLS and YYNGEE. The CDR3 contains 15 residues. The CDR3 DNA reads as TGTGCCAGCAGCGTAGGCCCGGACAGAACCAATGGCTACACCTTC. Its protein product is CASSVGPDRTNGYTF.

This rearrangement joins TRBV10-3 to TRBJ2-6; D unresolved. This CDR3 contains 15 residues. Germline V CDR1 and CDR2: ENHRY, SYGVKD. Trimming shortened V by 0 bases and J by 0 bases, and 3 bases separated the two germline ends. The CDR3 is CAISESLSGANVLTF. In DNA form, the CDR3 reads TGTGCCATCAGTGAGTCCCTCTCTGGGGCCAACGTCCTGACTTTC.

The chain has TRBV27 and TRBJ1-2, with TRBD1 as a possible D gene (6 bases). This CDR3 has 15 amino acids. The V and J ends lost 2 bases and 2 bases respectively, with 12 bases between them. The germline gives CDR1 MNHEY, CDR2 SMNVEV (reference sequence). This chain's CDR3 is CASSLGTPENYGYTF. As DNA, the CDR3 is TGTGCCAGCAGTTTAGGGACACCCGAGAACTATGGCTACACCTTC.

The rearrangement joins TRBV4-1 to TRBJ1-4, with a weak D call TRBD1 (6 bases). The CDR3 is 16 residues long. The germline gives CDR1 MGHRA, CDR2 YSYEKL. The germline V and J ends were trimmed by 3 bases and 5 bases, with 16 bases remaining between them. CDR3 protein: CASSQAGGGLNEKLFF. The CDR3 region has the DNA TGCGCCAGCAGCCAGGCCGGGGGGGGCCTAAATGAAAAACTGTTTTTT.

This clone was detected only a few times. The gene calls are TRBV7-9 and TRBJ2-3; TRBD2 is a possible D gene (6 bases). There are 16 residues in the CDR3. The ends were cut back, 5 bases at V and 1 base at J, with 16 bases in the middle. Germline values: CDR1 SEHNR, CDR2 FQNEAQ (reference sequence). The CDR3 DNA sequence: TGTGCCAGCAGCCGCCACGGGATAGCGGGCACAGATACGCAGTATTTT. It is translated as CASSRHGIAGTDTQYF.

This chain links TRBV7-2 with TRBJ2-2; TRBD1 agrees at 8 bases. Trimming cost V 5 bases and J 5 bases; bases outside gene matches: 7. The length of the CDR3 is 15 residues. Germline-derived CDR1 and CDR2 are SGHTA and FQGNSA. The CDR3 coding sequence is TGTGCCAGCAGCCTACAGGGGGATCGTACCGGGGAGCTGTTTTTT. Its protein is CASSLQGDRTGELFF.

The V gene is TRBV11-2, the J gene TRBJ2-5; no firm D call. There are 17 residues in the CDR3. Between the trimmed V and J ends, which lost 5 bases and 1 base, there was a span of 20 bases. Germline lookup yields CDR1 SGHAT and CDR2 FQNNGV. The CDR3 DNA sequence: TGTGCCAGCAGCCTCCGCCCGACTGGCACCGGCCAAGAGACCCAGTACTTC. Its translation is CASSLRPTGTGQETQYF. The full variable domain, completed using reference TRBV11-2 and TRBJ2-5, is EAGVAQSPRYKIIEKRQSVAFWCNPISGHATLYWYQQILGQGPKLLIQFQNNGVVDDSQLPKDRFSAERLKGVDSTLKIQPAKLEDSAVYLCASSLRPTGTGQETQYFGPGTRLLVL.

The rearrangement uses TRBV29-1 and TRBJ2-7, with 8 bases that match TRBD1. Germline loops: CDR1 SQVTM, CDR2 ANQGSEA. The CDR3 totals 12 residues. Trimming cost V 4 bases and J 3 bases; bases outside gene matches: 2. CDR3 DNA: TGCAGCGTTGGTGACAGGGGCTACGAGCAGTACTTC. Protein: CSVGDRGYEQYF.

The table lists this clone with a few counts. The chain is built from TRBV5-1 and TRBJ2-1; 8 bases line up with TRBD2. Trimming cost V 5 bases and J 8 bases; bases outside gene matches: 6. CDR3 length: 13 residues. CDR1 is SGHRS, CDR2 YFSETQ, per germline. The CDR3 region is CASSTGGQDEQFF. The DNA for the CDR3 is TGCGCCAGCAGTACGGGGGGGCAAGATGAGCAGTTCTTC.

The chain uses TRBV29-1 and TRBJ2-6; D not resolved. Germline V gene lookup returns CDR1 SQVTM and CDR2 ANQGSEA. V was clipped by 4 bases and J by 4 bases, with 8 bases between them. The CDR3 has 13 residues. CDR3 sequence: CSVASLGANVLTF. DNA of the CDR3: TGCAGCGTTGCGAGTCTCGGGGCCAACGTCCTGACTTTC.

The chain has TRBV6-1 and TRBJ2-5; possible D gene TRBD1, 5 bases. V shed 1 base and J shed 2 bases, with 17 bases lying between them. This CDR3 spans 17 amino acids. Germline V gene sequence: CDR1 MNHNS, CDR2 SASEGT. In DNA form, the CDR3 reads TGTGCCAGCAGTGAAGTGAGGCAGGGAAGGGGTCAAGAGACCCAGTACTTC. It translates to CASSEVRQGRGQETQYF.

V gene TRBV5-6 combines with J gene TRBJ2-5, with TRBD2 identical over 9 bases. There are 15 residues in the CDR3. The V gene end was trimmed by 0 bases and the J gene end by 5 bases; junction bases not matched to a gene: 5. The germline gives CDR1 SGHDT, CDR2 YYEEEE. In nucleotides, the CDR3 is TGTGCCAGCAGCTTGGGCGGGGGGGCTTGGGAGACCCAGTACTTC. Amino acid sequence: CASSLGGGAWETQYF.

The chain employs TRBV5-1 and TRBJ2-4, with D perhaps TRBD1 (6 bases). V lost 4 bases to trimming and J lost 9 bases, with 14 bases between them. The CDR3 is made up of 13 amino acids. Germline lookup yields CDR1 SGHRS and CDR2 YFSETQ. CDR3 loop: CASSPQGSGIQYF. In DNA form, the CDR3 reads TGCGCCAGCAGCCCACAGGGTAGTGGCATTCAGTACTTC.

The V and J genes are TRBV28 and TRBJ2-7, with a tentative D call TRBD1 (6 bases). Germline assignment: CDR1 MDHEN and CDR2 SYDVKM. The CDR3 consists of 13 residues. Trimming removed 6 bases at V and 4 bases at J, with 13 bases between. CDR3 nucleotide sequence: TGTGCCAGCAGGGACAGCGTCCTTTACGAGCAGTACTTC. Protein product: CASRDSVLYEQYF.

J is TRBJ2-5 and V is TRBV6-1; D possibly corresponds to TRBD2 (5 bases). Per the germline V gene, CDR1 is MNHNS and CDR2 is SASEGT. The length of the CDR3 is 13 residues. The V gene lost 4 bases and the J gene lost 1 base, with 7 bases spanning the gap. CDR3 nucleotide sequence: TGTGCCAGCAGTGGGAGGACCCAAGAGACCCAGTACTTC. It encodes CASSGRTQETQYF.

This chain joins TRBV6-5 and TRBJ1-6; D uncertain. This CDR3 spans 13 amino acids. CDR1 and CDR2 (germline): MNHEY, SVGAGI. V lost 5 bases, J lost 10 bases, and 12 bases lay in between. This CDR3 is CASSVGPRSPLHF. Written as DNA, the CDR3 is TGTGCCAGCAGTGTGGGCCCGAGATCACCCCTCCACTTT.

This chain links TRBV4-1 with TRBJ2-6; the match to TRBD2 covers 8 bases. The CDR3 totals 19 residues. J lost 0 bases, V lost 1 base, and 8 bases had no gene match. The germline V gene has CDR1 MGHRA and CDR2 YSYEKL. CDR3 in amino acids: CASSQGWRGVDSGANVLTF. DNA of the CDR3: TGCGCCAGCAGCCAAGGATGGCGGGGGGTCGACTCTGGGGCCAACGTCCTGACTTTC.